A single sample is the source of the 22 T cell receptor beta chains below, sequenced in a study of T cell repertoires in cytomegalovirus infection. TCRdb called the reads again in MiXCR, with one record for every CDR3 protein. The table includes about 530,000 distinct CDR3 sequences, roughly 29% detected once. The sequenced sample consisted of PBMCs. These receptors all come from a human donor in good health (CMV status not recorded). Some clones in this sample may be carry-over from other donors' samples.

The chain links TRBV19 to TRBJ1-1, with D tentatively TRBD1 (5 bases). The CDR3 contains 12 residues. Trimming removed 3 bases from V and 6 bases from J, with 8 bases in between. Germline CDR1 LNHDA, CDR2 SQIVND (reference sequence). Here the CDR3 DNA reads TGTGCCAGTAGTATTTCGGGGGCTGAAGCTTTCTTT. It translates to CASSISGAEAFF. The variable domain in full, completed from reference TRBV19 and TRBJ1-1, reads DGGITQSPKYLFRKEGQNVTLSCEQNLNHDAMYWYRQDPGQGLRLIYYSQIVNDFQKGDIAEGYSVSREKKESFPLTVTSAQKNPTAFYLCASSISGAEAFFGQGTRLTVV.

This sequence joins TRBV3-1 and TRBJ2-3; no clear D gene. Germline V gene data show CDR1 as LGHDT and CDR2 as YNNKEL (reference sequence). The germline V and J ends were trimmed by 1 base and 1 base, with 12 bases remaining between them. The CDR3 is 16 residues long. The CDR3 region has the DNA TGTGCCAGCAGCCAAGTATCTGGCCCTCGCACAGATACGCAGTATTTT. It codes for CASSQVSGPRTDTQYF.

The chain has TRBV6-2 or TRBV6-3 and TRBJ2-3, with 10 positions matching TRBD2. Germline CDR1 MNHEY, CDR2 SVGEGT. The CDR3 runs 14 residues. J gave up 4 bases and V 7 bases, and 5 bases lay outside the gene matches. The CDR3, as DNA: TGTGCCAGCACTCTAGCGGGAGACGCAGATACGCAGTATTTT. It yields the protein CASTLAGDADTQYF.

This clonotype appeared once. V is TRBV14 and J is TRBJ2-7; a possible D gene is TRBD2 (6 bases). The CDR3 loop spans 13 amino acids. V was clipped by 3 bases and J by 4 bases, with 10 bases between them. Per germline, CDR1 SGHDN and CDR2 FVKESK. This CDR3 is CASSQRGGYEQYF. DNA for the CDR3: TGTGCCAGCAGCCAGCGTGGGGGGTACGAGCAGTACTTC. Looking up the rest from reference TRBV14 and TRBJ2-7 gives the full variable domain: EAGVTQFPSHSVIEKGQTVTLRCDPISGHDNLYWYRRVMGKEIKFLLHFVKESKQDESGMPNNRFLAERTGGTYSTLKVQPAELEDSGVYFCASSQRGGYEQYFGPGTRLTVT.

This clonotype has just a few counts. The CDR3 is CASSPTAHLGALRGYTF. In DNA, the CDR3 is TGCGCCAGCAGCCCAACAGCTCATCTGGGGGCGCTTCGTGGCTACACCTTC. V is TRBV5-1 and J is TRBJ1-2, with TRBD1 as a possible D gene (6 bases). Germline CDR1 reads SGHRS; CDR2 reads YFSETQ. Trimming removed 4 bases at V and 7 bases at J, with 26 bases between. This CDR3 contains 17 residues.

The V and J genes are TRBV29-1 and TRBJ1-1; D is possibly TRBD1 (6 bases). The V end was cut by 4 bases, the J end by 7 bases, with 16 bases between. Germline loops: CDR1 SQVTM, CDR2 ANQGSEA. The CDR3 runs 13 residues. The CDR3 spells CSVVGGGSGEAFF. In DNA form, the CDR3 reads TGCAGCGTTGTAGGAGGGGGGTCGGGTGAAGCTTTCTTT.

The sample holds many counts of this clonotype. J is TRBJ2-5 and V is TRBV7-2; D uncertain. V was clipped by 5 bases and J by 1 base, with 8 bases between them. Looked up from germline, CDR1 is SGHTA and CDR2 is FQGNSA. This CDR3 is 13 amino acids long. The CDR3 spells CASSKSPQETQYF. In nucleotides, the CDR3 is TGTGCCAGCAGCAAGAGTCCCCAAGAGACCCAGTACTTC.

This clonotype occurred a few times. The J gene is TRBJ2-7, the V gene TRBV7-2; no clear D gene. From germline, CDR1 is SGHTA and CDR2 FQGNSA. The CDR3 length is 15 residues. Trimming pared 1 base from V and 2 bases from J, leaving 12 bases between. CDR3 DNA sequence: TGTGCCAGCAGCTTAGTGGAGATAGGTACCTACGAGCAGTACTTC. Translation: CASSLVEIGTYEQYF.

This chain joins TRBV4-3 and TRBJ2-3; 11 positions agree with TRBD2. Germline-derived CDR1 and CDR2 are LGHNA and YSLEER. Unmatched junction bases numbered 4, after V lost 4 bases and J lost 1 base. The CDR3 sequence is 16 residues long. CDR3 nucleotides: TGCGCCAGCAGCCCGGGACTAGCGGACCGCACAGATACGCAGTATTTT. Translated, it gives CASSPGLADRTDTQYF.

This clonotype appeared a few times. The gene calls are TRBV6-5 and TRBJ2-2; D is undetermined. V lost 6 bases and J lost 6, with 8 bases in between. There are 12 residues in the CDR3. The germline gives CDR1 MNHEY, CDR2 SVGAGI. The CDR3 coding sequence is TGTGCCAGCAGCCGCTACTCCGGGGAGCTGTTTTTT. It is translated as CASSRYSGELFF.

This clonotype has just a few counts. The chain couples TRBV9 to TRBJ2-1, with 15 bases aligning to TRBD2. The CDR3 totals 18 residues. Trimming at V came to 2 bases and at J to 0 bases, leaving 3 bases not matched to a gene. Per the germline V gene, CDR1 is SGDLS and CDR2 is YYNGEE. CDR3 sequence (DNA): TGTGCCAGCAGCGTGCCGGGACTAGCGGGAGGCTCCTACAATGAGCAGTTCTTC. It translates to CASSVPGLAGGSYNEQFF.

This clonotype showed up just a few times. The gene calls are TRBV12-3 or TRBV12-4 and TRBJ2-1; 10 nucleotides align to TRBD2. The trim removed 6 bases at V and 4 bases at J, leaving 6 bases unmatched. The CDR3 has 15 residues. CDR3 loop: CASRSGTSVYNEQFF. The DNA of the CDR3 is TGTGCCAGCAGATCCGGGACTAGCGTATACAATGAGCAGTTCTTC.

The J gene is TRBJ2-1, the V gene TRBV11-3; possibly TRBD2 for D (5 bases). Germline loops: CDR1 SGHNT, CDR2 YENEEA. V was trimmed by 5 bases and J by 4 bases, leaving 27 bases between them. The CDR3 spans 19 residues. CDR3 nucleotides: TGTGCCAGCAGCGGAGACTATAATCTTGAGTGGGAGAAGTACAATGAGCAGTTCTTC. Its translation: CASSGDYNLEWEKYNEQFF. Filled out from reference TRBV11-3 and TRBJ2-1, the complete variable domain reads EAGVVQSPRYKIIEKKQPVAFWCNPISGHNTLYWYLQNLGQGPELLIRYENEEAVDDSQLPKDRFSAERLKGVDSTLKIQPAELGDSAVYLCASSGDYNLEWEKYNEQFFGPGTRLTVL.

The chain carries TRBV11-2 and TRBJ2-1, with 9 bases matching TRBD2. This CDR3 is built from 14 residues. Germline CDR1 is SGHAT and CDR2 is FQNNGV. V lost 8 bases and J lost 9; bases outside the gene matches: 11. The CDR3, as DNA: TGTGCCAGCGGGGGGGTAGCGGGAGCGGCTGAGCAGTTCTTC. Translation gives CASGGVAGAAEQFF. The full variable domain, in which reference TRBV11-2 and TRBJ2-1 provide the parts outside the CDR3, is EAGVAQSPRYKIIEKRQSVAFWCNPISGHATLYWYQQILGQGPKLLIQFQNNGVVDDSQLPKDRFSAERLKGVDSTLKIQPAKLEDSAVYLCASGGVAGAAEQFFGPGTRLTVL.

This rearrangement joins TRBV19 to TRBJ1-5; possible D gene TRBD1, 5 bases. Germline CDR1 LNHDA, CDR2 SQIVND (reference sequence). V was trimmed by 3 bases and J by 4 bases, leaving 16 bases between them. CDR3 length: 16 amino acids. The CDR3 protein is CASSMRGLLGNQPQHF. CDR3 in DNA: TGTGCCAGTAGTATGCGGGGCCTGCTGGGGAATCAGCCCCAGCATTTT.

The rearrangement links TRBV6-2 or TRBV6-3 to TRBJ1-6, with no clear D. The CDR3 is 16 residues long. From germline, CDR1 is MNHEY and CDR2 SVGEGT. V lost 3 bases to trimming and J lost 0 bases, with 9 bases between them. This CDR3 reads CASSYGVSSYNSPLHF. CDR3 in DNA: TGTGCCAGCAGTTATGGAGTGAGCTCCTATAATTCACCCCTCCACTTT.

This clonotype was counted at least ten times. The chain uses TRBV11-2 and TRBJ2-6; D is undetermined. This CDR3 is 14 amino acids long. Germline values: CDR1 SGHAT, CDR2 FQNNGV. V shed 8 bases and J shed 2 bases, with 10 bases lying between them. Here the CDR3 reads CASRSLPGANVLTF. The CDR3 nucleotides are TGTGCCAGCCGAAGTTTACCTGGGGCCAACGTCCTGACTTTC.

This clonotype was found a few times. V gene TRBV11-2 combines with J gene TRBJ1-4, with TRBD1 matching over 9 bases. Germline loops: CDR1 SGHAT, CDR2 FQNNGV. V lost 2 bases, J lost 0 bases, and 7 bases stayed unmatched. The CDR3 runs to 18 residues. CDR3 in amino acids: CASSLINRGRATNEKLFF. CDR3 DNA sequence: TGTGCCAGCAGCTTAATAAACAGGGGGCGAGCAACTAATGAAAAACTGTTTTTT. Full variable domain (rest looked up from reference TRBV11-2 and TRBJ1-4): EAGVAQSPRYKIIEKRQSVAFWCNPISGHATLYWYQQILGQGPKLLIQFQNNGVVDDSQLPKDRFSAERLKGVDSTLKIQPAKLEDSAVYLCASSLINRGRATNEKLFFGSGTQLSVL.

This clonotype has only a few counts. Here the CDR3 DNA reads TGTGCCAGTAGACGGTCGGGACAGGGGGCGGATACGCAGTATTTT. Its translation is CASRRSGQGADTQYF. The chain combines TRBV19 with TRBJ2-3; the match to TRBD1 covers 12 bases. Germline assignment: CDR1 LNHDA and CDR2 SQIVND (reference sequence). The trim removed 6 bases at V and 6 bases at J, leaving 7 bases unmatched. This CDR3 comprises 15 residues.

The table lists this clonotype with many counts. V usage is TRBV7-9 and J usage is TRBJ2-3, with 7 bases fitting TRBD2. Germline trimming cut 2 bases from V and 7 bases from J; bases unmatched to any gene: 9. The CDR3 loop spans 15 amino acids. The germline V gene encodes CDR1 SEHNR and CDR2 FQNEAQ (reference sequence). The CDR3 is CASSLSGGERYTQYF. In DNA form, the CDR3 reads TGTGCCAGCAGCTTATCGGGGGGAGAGCGATATACGCAGTATTTT.

V gene TRBV6-1 combines with J gene TRBJ2-5; D gene unclear. The CDR3 is 14 residues long. V gave up 11 bases and J gave up 5 bases, with 21 bases separating them. The V gene's germline CDR1 is MNHNS and CDR2 SASEGT. This chain's CDR3 is CAGRSAQSHETQYF. CDR3 nucleotides: TGTGCCGGTCGGTCGGCTCAATCACACGAGACCCAGTACTTC.

A few counts support this clonotype. The chain employs TRBV11-2 and TRBJ2-3, with 13 nucleotides matching TRBD2. The germline gives CDR1 SGHAT, CDR2 FQNNGV. The CDR3 length is 19 residues. V dropped 1 base and J dropped 0; count of bases not matched to a gene: 7. DNA for the CDR3: TGTGCCAGCAGCTTAGGCTTTGGGACTAGCGGGACTAGCACAGATACGCAGTATTTT. Encoded protein: CASSLGFGTSGTSTDTQYF.